This T cell receptor (beta chain) was obtained from a study of blood T cell repertoires in COVID-19. At the level of the study: PBMCs, B-cell-depleted T cells, or T cells provided the cDNA or gDNA that made up the material.

Per the original methods: Amplification of reference gene primers was used by the study to estimate nucleated cell counts. The data were produced by immunoSEQ multiplex PCR, yet TCRdb's version contains in-frame clones alone and is incomplete. From that table come the V and J calls and clone size; the DNA was used to work out D and trimming. The table shows 200,000 to 250,000 clones, with about four fifths occurring only once. Sample: peripheral blood. The TCR was taken from a woman under 30 with acute or convalescent COVID-19.

In DNA, the CDR3 is TGTGCCAGCAGCTTAGGAGGTCGGATTAATGAAAAACTGTTTTTT. Translation: CASSLGGRINEKLFF. The V gene is TRBV5-8, the J gene TRBJ1-4; D ambiguous. This CDR3 spans 15 amino acids. In germline, CDR1 is SGHTS, CDR2 YDEGEE. Trimming took off 2 bases at V and 4 bases at J, with 12 bases between the two ends.